The 13 T cell receptor beta chains listed next were all sequenced from one sample in a study of OX40 agonist ivuxolimab in advanced cancers. The assay was immunoSEQ multiplex PCR, and TCRdb's table has in-frame clones only and misses some. The data hold 80,000 to 95,000 clones, with 92% observed a single time. The input for sequencing was CD4+ or CD8+ T cells sorted from blood, taken in a trial of the OX40 agonist ivuxolimab. The receptors were gathered from an adult with an advanced solid tumor such as melanoma, head and neck, liver or kidney cancer.

The gene calls are TRBV6-5 and TRBJ1-2; D is perhaps TRBD1 (5 bases). The V gene's germline CDR1 is MNHEY and CDR2 SVGAGI. This CDR3 is built from 15 residues. Trimming removed 0 bases from V and 5 bases from J, with 13 bases in between. CDR3 region: CASSYSTDMTYGYTF. CDR3 sequence (DNA): TGTGCCAGCAGTTACTCGACAGATATGACATATGGCTACACCTTC.

The rearrangement uses TRBV30 and TRBJ2-7; possibly TRBD1 for D (5 bases). Germline CDR1 reads GTSNPN; CDR2 reads SVGIG (reference sequence). V lost 7 bases to trimming and J lost 1 base, with 17 bases between them. There are 14 residues in the CDR3. CDR3 nucleotide sequence: TGTGCCTTAACGGTGGCAGGGCGTTCCTACGAGCAGTACTTC. It translates to CALTVAGRSYEQYF.

The rearrangement links TRBV7-3 to TRBJ1-2, with 8 bases lining up with TRBD1. Germline V gives CDR1 SGHTA, CDR2 FQGTGA. The CDR3 runs 13 residues. The J segment lost 8 bases and the V segment lost 2 bases, leaving 4 bases of the junction unmatched. CDR3 DNA sequence: TGTGCCAGCAGCTTAGCGACAGGGGAGGGCTACACCTTC. As protein: CASSLATGEGYTF.

CDR3 bases: TGCGCCAGCCGTGGACAGGGGCTAAAAAACATTCAGTACTTC. This translates into CASRGQGLKNIQYF. The chain uses TRBV4-1 and TRBJ2-4; 9 nucleotides agree with TRBD1. The germline V gene has CDR1 MGHRA and CDR2 YSYEKL. The ends lost 8 bases at V and 4 bases at J; junction bases unmatched: 6. The CDR3 length is 14 residues.

This sequence joins TRBV9 and TRBJ2-3; a weak D match, TRBD1 (5 bases). V was cut by 4 bases and J by 4 bases, with 10 bases left in between. Germline V CDR1 and CDR2: SGDLS, YYNGEE. The CDR3 runs to 13 residues. In DNA form, the CDR3 reads TGTGCCAGCAGCCCCCAGGGTTCAGATACGCAGTATTTT. Its translation: CASSPQGSDTQYF.

The CDR3: CASSIDADRVTEFF. The CDR3 nucleotides read TGTGCCAGTAGTATAGACGCTGACAGGGTAACGGAGTTCTTC. V is TRBV19 and J is TRBJ2-1; 7 bases map to TRBD1. Losses at the gene ends were 0 bases for V and 14 bases for J; bases not matched to a gene: 10. Germline V lookup: CDR1 LNHDA, CDR2 SQIVND (reference sequence). The CDR3 runs 14 residues.

The CDR3 DNA follows: TGTGCCAGGGGACAGAGCTCTGGAAACACCATATATTTT. Amino acids: CARGQSSGNTIYF. This chain uses TRBV30 with TRBJ1-3, with TRBD1 identical over 7 bases. J was trimmed by 0 bases and V by 8 bases; bases with no gene match: 4. Germline-derived CDR1 and CDR2 are GTSNPN and SVGIG (reference sequence). The CDR3 totals 13 residues.

This rearrangement joins TRBV6-5 to TRBJ2-5, with TRBD2 identical over 10 bases. The junction had 7 bases not matched to a gene; V was cut back by 4 bases and J by 5 bases. The germline gives CDR1 MNHEY, CDR2 SVGAGI. This CDR3 has 15 amino acids. The CDR3 protein is CASSSQAGGPETQYF. CDR3 sequence (DNA): TGTGCCAGCAGTTCCCAAGCGGGAGGGCCGGAGACCCAGTACTTC.

This chain connects TRBV7-9 to TRBJ1-1, with 7 bases lining up with TRBD1. Unmatched junction bases numbered 8, after V lost 5 bases and J lost 5 bases. Germline loops: CDR1 SEHNR, CDR2 FQNEAQ (reference sequence). CDR3 length: 14 amino acids. CDR3 region: CASSLGTAGTEAFF. CDR3 DNA: TGTGCCAGCAGCCTTGGGACAGCTGGGACTGAAGCTTTCTTT.

The chain is built from TRBV6-5 and TRBJ1-6; perhaps TRBD1 as D (6 bases). Looked up from germline, CDR1 is MNHEY and CDR2 is SVGAGI. The CDR3 contains 13 residues. The V end lost 7 bases, the J end lost 5 bases, and 9 bases lay between the germline ends. The CDR3 loop reads CASTGQNNSPLHF. DNA of the CDR3: TGTGCCAGCACCGGACAGAATAATTCACCCCTCCACTTT.

The V and J genes are TRBV6-5 and TRBJ2-5; D unresolved. Germline CDR1 MNHEY, CDR2 SVGAGI. Trimming stripped 6 bases from V and 4 bases from J, with 9 bases between. CDR3 length equals 12 residues. CDR3 amino acids: CASRSSAETQYF. CDR3 bases: TGTGCCAGCAGATCCTCGGCAGAGACCCAGTACTTC.

The chain's CDR3 is CASSLNPLNTEAFF. In DNA form, the CDR3 reads TGTGCCAGCAGTTTAAATCCACTCAACACTGAAGCTTTCTTT. This chain connects TRBV27 to TRBJ1-1; D is uncertain. Trimming stripped 2 bases from V and 2 bases from J, with 9 bases between. This CDR3 spans 14 amino acids. Per the germline V gene, CDR1 is MNHEY and CDR2 is SMNVEV (reference sequence).

The rearrangement links TRBV7-9 to TRBJ2-2; D is undetermined. This CDR3 has 15 residues. Trimming cost V 5 bases and J 2 bases, with 12 bases left between them. Germline V gene data show CDR1 as SEHNR and CDR2 as FQNEAQ (reference sequence). In nucleotides, the CDR3 is TGTGCCAGCAGCCCTGGGCCACCTAACACCGGGGAGCTGTTTTTT. Protein: CASSPGPPNTGELFF.